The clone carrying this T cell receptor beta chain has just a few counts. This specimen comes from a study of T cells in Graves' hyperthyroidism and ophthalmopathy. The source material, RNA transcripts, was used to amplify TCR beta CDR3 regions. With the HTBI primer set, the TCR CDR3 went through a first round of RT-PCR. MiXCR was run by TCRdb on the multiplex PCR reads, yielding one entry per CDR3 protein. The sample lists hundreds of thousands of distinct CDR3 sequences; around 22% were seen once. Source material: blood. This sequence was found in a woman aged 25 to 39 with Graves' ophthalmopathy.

CDR3 protein: CASSDRGLGSNQPQHF. The CDR3 nucleotides read TGTGCCAGTAGTGACAGGGGGCTGGGTAGCAATCAGCCCCAGCATTTT. This chain links TRBV19 with TRBJ1-5; 10 bases agree with TRBD1. This CDR3 has 16 residues. V shed 5 bases and J 0 bases; nucleotides not matched to a gene: 4. Germline values: CDR1 LNHDA, CDR2 SQIVND (reference sequence).